The clone carrying this TCR beta chain has just one count. V was clipped by 4 bases and J by 5 bases; unmatched bases: 5. Germline CDR1 SGHDT, CDR2 YYEEEE. The CDR3 has 15 amino acids. This specimen comes from a study of blood T cell repertoires in COVID-19. Across the whole study: From T cells, B-cell-depleted T cells, or PBMCs came the material, which was cDNA or gDNA.

Original data processing: How many nucleated cells were present was estimated from reference gene primer amplification. Using immunoSEQ multiplex PCR, the repertoire was profiled, and TCRdb retains in-frame clones only, with some absent. Clone size and V and J calls were adopted from that table, with D and trimming inferred from the DNA. Of more than 300,000 clones listed, around 91% are singletons. V is TRBV5-6 and J is TRBJ1-4; 10 nucleotides line up with TRBD1. This TCR was recovered from a woman between 40 and 55 years old with COVID-19, enrolled during active disease. The source material was peripheral blood. In nucleotides, the CDR3 is TGTGCCAGCAGCGTAGACAGGGGGCGAAATGAAAAACTGTTTTTT. It codes for CASSVDRGRNEKLFF.